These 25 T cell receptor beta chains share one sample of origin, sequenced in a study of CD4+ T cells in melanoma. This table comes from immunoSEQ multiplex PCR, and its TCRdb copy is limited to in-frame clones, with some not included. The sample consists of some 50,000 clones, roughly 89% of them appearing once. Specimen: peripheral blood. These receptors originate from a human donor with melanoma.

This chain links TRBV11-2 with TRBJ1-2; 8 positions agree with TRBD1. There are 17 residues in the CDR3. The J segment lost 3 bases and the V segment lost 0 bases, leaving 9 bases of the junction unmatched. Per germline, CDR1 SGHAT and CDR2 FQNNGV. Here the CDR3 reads CASSLDLSQGVDYGYTF. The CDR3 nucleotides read TGTGCCAGCAGCTTAGATCTTTCACAGGGGGTAGACTATGGCTACACCTTC.

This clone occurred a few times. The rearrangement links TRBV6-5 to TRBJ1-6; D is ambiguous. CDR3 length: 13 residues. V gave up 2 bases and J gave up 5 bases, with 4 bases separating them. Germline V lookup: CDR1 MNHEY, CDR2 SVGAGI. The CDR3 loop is CASSYRDNSPLHF. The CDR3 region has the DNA TGTGCCAGCAGTTACAGAGATAATTCACCCCTCCACTTT.

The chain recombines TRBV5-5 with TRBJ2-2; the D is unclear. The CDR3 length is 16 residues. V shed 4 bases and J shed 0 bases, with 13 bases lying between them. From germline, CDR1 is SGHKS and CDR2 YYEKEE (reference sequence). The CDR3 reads CASSPQVTSNTGELFF. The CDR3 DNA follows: TGTGCCAGCAGCCCGCAAGTTACTTCGAACACCGGGGAGCTGTTTTTT.

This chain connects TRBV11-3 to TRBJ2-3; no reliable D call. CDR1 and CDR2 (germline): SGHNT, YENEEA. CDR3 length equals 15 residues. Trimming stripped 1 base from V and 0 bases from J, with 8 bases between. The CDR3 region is CASSLGASSTDTQYF. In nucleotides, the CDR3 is TGTGCCAGCAGCTTAGGGGCGTCTAGCACAGATACGCAGTATTTT. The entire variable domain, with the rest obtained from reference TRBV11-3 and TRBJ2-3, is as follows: EAGVVQSPRYKIIEKKQPVAFWCNPISGHNTLYWYLQNLGQGPELLIRYENEEAVDDSQLPKDRFSAERLKGVDSTLKIQPAELGDSAVYLCASSLGASSTDTQYFGPGTRLTVL.

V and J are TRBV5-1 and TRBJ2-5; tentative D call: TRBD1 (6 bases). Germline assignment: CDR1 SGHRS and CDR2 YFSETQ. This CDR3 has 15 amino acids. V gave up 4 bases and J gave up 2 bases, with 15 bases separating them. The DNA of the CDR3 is TGCGCCAGCAGCACCAGCCCAGGGGAACAAGAGACCCAGTACTTC. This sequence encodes CASSTSPGEQETQYF.

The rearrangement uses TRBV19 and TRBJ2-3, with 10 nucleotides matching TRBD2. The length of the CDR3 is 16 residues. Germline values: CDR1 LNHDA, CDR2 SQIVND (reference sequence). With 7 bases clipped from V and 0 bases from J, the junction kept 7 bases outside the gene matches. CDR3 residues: CASTQIAGGSTDTQYF. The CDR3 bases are TGTGCCAGTACCCAAATAGCGGGGGGCAGCACAGATACGCAGTATTTT.

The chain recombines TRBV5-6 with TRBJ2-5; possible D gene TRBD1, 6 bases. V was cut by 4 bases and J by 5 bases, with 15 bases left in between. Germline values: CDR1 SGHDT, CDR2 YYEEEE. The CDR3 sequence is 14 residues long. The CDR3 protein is CASSTLQGMETQYF. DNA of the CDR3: TGTGCCAGCAGCACCTTACAGGGAATGGAGACCCAGTACTTC.

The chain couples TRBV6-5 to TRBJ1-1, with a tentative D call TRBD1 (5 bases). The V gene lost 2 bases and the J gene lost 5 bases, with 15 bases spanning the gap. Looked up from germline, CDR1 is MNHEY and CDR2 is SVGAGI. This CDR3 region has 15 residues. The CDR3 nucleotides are TGTGCCAGCAGTTACCGGCCGCCAGGGCAGACTGAAGCTTTCTTT. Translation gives CASSYRPPGQTEAFF.

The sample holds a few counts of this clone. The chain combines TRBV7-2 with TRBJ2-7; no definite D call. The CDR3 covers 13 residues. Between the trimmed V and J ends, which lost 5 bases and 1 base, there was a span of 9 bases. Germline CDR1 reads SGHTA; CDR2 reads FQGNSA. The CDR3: CASSLQSSYEQYF. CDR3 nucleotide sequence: TGTGCCAGCAGCCTCCAGAGTTCCTACGAGCAGTACTTC. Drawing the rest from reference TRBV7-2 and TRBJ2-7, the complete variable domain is GAGVSQSPSNKVTEKGKDVELRCDPISGHTALYWYRQSLGQGLEFLIYFQGNSAPDKSGLPSDRFSAERTGGSVSTLTIQRTQQEDSAVYLCASSLQSSYEQYFGPGTRLTVT.

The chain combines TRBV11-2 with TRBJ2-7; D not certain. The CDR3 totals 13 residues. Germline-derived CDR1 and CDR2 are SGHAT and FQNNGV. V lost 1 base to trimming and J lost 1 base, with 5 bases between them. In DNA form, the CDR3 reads TGTGCCAGCAGCTTAGTAGTGTCCTACGAGCAGTACTTC. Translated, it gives CASSLVVSYEQYF.

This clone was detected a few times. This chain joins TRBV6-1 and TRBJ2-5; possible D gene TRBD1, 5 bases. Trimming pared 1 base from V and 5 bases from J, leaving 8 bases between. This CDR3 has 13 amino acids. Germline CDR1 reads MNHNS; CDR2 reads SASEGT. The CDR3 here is CASSEVGQETQYF. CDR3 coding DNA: TGTGCCAGCAGTGAAGTGGGGCAGGAGACCCAGTACTTC.

The CDR3 DNA reads TGTGCCTGGAGTTTGGGTTTTAGACAGCTCACTGAAGCTTTCTTT. Its protein product is CAWSLGFRQLTEAFF. V and J are TRBV30 and TRBJ1-1; TRBD1 is a possible D gene (5 bases). Germline assignment: CDR1 GTSNPN and CDR2 SVGIG (reference sequence). The CDR3 has 15 amino acids. Trimming left V 2 bases short and J 4 bases short, with 17 bases between.

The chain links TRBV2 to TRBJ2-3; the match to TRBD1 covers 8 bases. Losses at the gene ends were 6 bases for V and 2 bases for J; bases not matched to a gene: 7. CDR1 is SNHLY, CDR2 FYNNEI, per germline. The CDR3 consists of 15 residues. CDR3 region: CASRTRTGITDTQYF. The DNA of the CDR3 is TGTGCCAGCAGGACAAGGACAGGGATCACAGATACGCAGTATTTT.

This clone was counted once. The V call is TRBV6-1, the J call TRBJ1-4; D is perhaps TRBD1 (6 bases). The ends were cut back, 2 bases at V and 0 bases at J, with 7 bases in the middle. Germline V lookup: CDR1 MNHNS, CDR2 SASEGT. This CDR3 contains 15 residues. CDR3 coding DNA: TGTGCCAGCAGTGAAAGGGGGGCAACTAATGAAAAACTGTTTTTT. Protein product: CASSERGATNEKLFF.

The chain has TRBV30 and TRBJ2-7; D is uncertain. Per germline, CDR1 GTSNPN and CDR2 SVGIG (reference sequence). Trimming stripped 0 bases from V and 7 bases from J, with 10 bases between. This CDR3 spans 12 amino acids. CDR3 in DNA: TGTGCCTGGAGTGTAGTTCTGGCAGAGCAGTACTTC. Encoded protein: CAWSVVLAEQYF.

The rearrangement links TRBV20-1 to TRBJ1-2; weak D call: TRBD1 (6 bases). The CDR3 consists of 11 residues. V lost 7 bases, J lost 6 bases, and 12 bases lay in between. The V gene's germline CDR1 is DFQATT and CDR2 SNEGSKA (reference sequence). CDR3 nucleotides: TGCAGTGTATGGGGGGGCAATGGCTACACCTTC. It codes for CSVWGGNGYTF.

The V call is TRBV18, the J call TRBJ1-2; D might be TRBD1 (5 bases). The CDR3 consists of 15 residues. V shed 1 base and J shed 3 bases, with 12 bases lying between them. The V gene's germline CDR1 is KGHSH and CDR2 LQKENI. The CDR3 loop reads CASSPRTGWDYGYTF. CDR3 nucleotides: TGTGCCAGCTCACCACGCACAGGATGGGACTATGGCTACACCTTC.

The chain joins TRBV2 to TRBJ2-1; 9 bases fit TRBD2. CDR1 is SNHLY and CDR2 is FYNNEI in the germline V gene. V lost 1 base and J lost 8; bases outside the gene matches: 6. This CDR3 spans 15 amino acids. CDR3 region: CASSEGRGGPDEQFF. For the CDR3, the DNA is TGTGCCAGCAGTGAAGGGCGGGGGGGCCCCGATGAGCAGTTCTTC.

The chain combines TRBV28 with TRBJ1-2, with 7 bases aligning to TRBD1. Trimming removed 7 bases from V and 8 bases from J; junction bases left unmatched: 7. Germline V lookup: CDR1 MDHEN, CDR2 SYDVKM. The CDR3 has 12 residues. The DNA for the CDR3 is TGTGCCAGCACTACAGGGGCTGGCGGCTACACCTTC. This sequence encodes CASTTGAGGYTF.

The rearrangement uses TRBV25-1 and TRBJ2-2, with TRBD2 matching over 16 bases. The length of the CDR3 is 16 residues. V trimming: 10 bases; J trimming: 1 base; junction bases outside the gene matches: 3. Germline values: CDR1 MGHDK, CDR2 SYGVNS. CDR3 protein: CATGLAGGMNTGELFF. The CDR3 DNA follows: TGTGCCACGGGACTAGCGGGGGGGATGAACACCGGGGAGCTGTTTTTT. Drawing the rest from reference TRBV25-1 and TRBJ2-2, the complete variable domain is EADIYQTPRYLVIGTGKKITLECSQTMGHDKMYWYQQDPGMELHLIHYSYGVNSTEKGDLSSESTVSRIRTEHFPLTLESARPSHTSQYLCATGLAGGMNTGELFFGEGSRLTVL.

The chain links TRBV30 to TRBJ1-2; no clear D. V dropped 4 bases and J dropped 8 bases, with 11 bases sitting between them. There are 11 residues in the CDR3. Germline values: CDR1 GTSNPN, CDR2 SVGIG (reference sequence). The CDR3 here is CAWKWWQGYTF. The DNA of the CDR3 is TGTGCCTGGAAATGGTGGCAGGGCTACACCTTC.

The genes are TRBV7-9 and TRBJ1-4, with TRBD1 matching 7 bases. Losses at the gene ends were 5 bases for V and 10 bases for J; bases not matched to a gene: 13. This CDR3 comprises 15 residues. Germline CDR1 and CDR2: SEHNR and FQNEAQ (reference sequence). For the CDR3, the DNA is TGTGCCAGCAGCCTCCTTCAGGGGGAGGCAGGAAAACTGTTTTTT. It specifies CASSLLQGEAGKLFF.

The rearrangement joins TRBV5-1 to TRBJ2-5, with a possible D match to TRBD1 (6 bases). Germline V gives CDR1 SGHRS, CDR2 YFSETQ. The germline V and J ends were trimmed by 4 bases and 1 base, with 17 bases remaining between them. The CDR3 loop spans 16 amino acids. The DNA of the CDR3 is TGCGCCAGCAGCGAACCATTGGACAGCTCCCAAGAGACCCAGTACTTC. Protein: CASSEPLDSSQETQYF.

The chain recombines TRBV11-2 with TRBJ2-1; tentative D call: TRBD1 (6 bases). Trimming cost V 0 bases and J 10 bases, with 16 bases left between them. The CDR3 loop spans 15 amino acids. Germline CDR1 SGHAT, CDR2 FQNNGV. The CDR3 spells CASSLEPGPRGEQFF. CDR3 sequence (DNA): TGTGCCAGCAGCTTAGAACCGGGACCGAGGGGGGAGCAGTTCTTC.

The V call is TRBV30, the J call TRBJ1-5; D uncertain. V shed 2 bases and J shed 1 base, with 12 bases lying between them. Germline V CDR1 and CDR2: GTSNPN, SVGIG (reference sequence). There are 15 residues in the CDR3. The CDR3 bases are TGTGCCTGGAGTCGGGGTTTCCCGAGCAATCAGCCCCAGCATTTT. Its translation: CAWSRGFPSNQPQHF.